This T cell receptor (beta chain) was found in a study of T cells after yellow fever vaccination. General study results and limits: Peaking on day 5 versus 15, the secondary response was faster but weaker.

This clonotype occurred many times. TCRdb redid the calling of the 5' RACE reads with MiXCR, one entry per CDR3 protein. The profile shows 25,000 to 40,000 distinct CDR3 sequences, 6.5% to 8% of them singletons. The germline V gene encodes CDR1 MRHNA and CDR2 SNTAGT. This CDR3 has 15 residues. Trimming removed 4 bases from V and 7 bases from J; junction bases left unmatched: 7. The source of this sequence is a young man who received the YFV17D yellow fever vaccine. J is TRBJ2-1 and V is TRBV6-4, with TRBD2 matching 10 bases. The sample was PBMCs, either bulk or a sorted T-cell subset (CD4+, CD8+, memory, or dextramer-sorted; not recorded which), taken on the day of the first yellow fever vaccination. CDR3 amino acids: CASSGGTSAGNEQFF. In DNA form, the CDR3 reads TGTGCCAGCAGTGGCGGGACTAGCGCCGGTAATGAGCAGTTCTTC.